This is a list of T cell receptor beta chains from one sample in a study of T cell changes during pregnancy in multiple sclerosis. This table comes from immunoSEQ multiplex PCR, and its TCRdb copy is limited to in-frame clones, with some not included. Here the sample spans around 25,000 clones, around 86% being singletons. Sequencing used CD8+ T cells from peripheral blood mononuclear cells, obtained in the first trimester of pregnancy. The receptors shown here come from a female donor in good health, enrolled as a control in a pregnancy study. The CDR3 runs from the conserved cysteine through the conserved F or W. A D gene is named only where the DNA matches it firmly. Clone size is stated in some rows and not others, as once, few, many or a class when expanded.

abundance	v_gene	j_gene	d_gene	CDR3nt	CDR3aa
-	TRBV6-1	TRBJ2-7	-	TGTGCCAGTCTAGGGGGCTACGAGCAGTACTTC	CASLGGYEQYF
-	TRBV14	TRBJ1-4	TRBD1	TGTGCCAGCTCAGGGGGCCCTAATGAAAAACTGTTTTTT	CASSGGPNEKLFF
-	TRBV6-1	TRBJ1-1	-	TGTGCCAGCAGCTACAATACAGCGAACACTGAAGCTTTCTTT	CASSYNTANTEAFF
-	TRBV18	TRBJ2-5	TRBD2	TGTGCCAGCTCACCCAGCGGGGGGGCCGGGGAGACCCAGTACTTC	CASSPSGGAGETQYF
-	TRBV4-3	TRBJ1-3	-	TGCGCCAGCAGCCTAGGCAGGGCTGGAAACACCATATATTTT	CASSLGRAGNTIYF
-	TRBV19	TRBJ1-5	-	TGTGCCAGTAGATTAACCGGGACATTGAGCAATCAGCCCCAGCATTTT	CASRLTGTLSNQPQHF
-	TRBV2	TRBJ2-7	-	TGTGCCAGCAGTGGGGCTCCCTACGAGCAGTACTTC	CASSGAPYEQYF
-	TRBV6-5	TRBJ1-1	-	TGTGCCAGCACGGCGGGACTGGAAGCTTTCTTT	CASTAGLEAFF
-	TRBV19	TRBJ1-5	TRBD1	TGTGCCAGTAGTCCCCTGAGGAAGGGGGCTAATCAGCCCCAGCATTTT	CASSPLRKGANQPQHF
few	TRBV11-2	TRBJ2-6	-	TGTGCCAGCAGCTTTAGGACGGGAAACTCTGGGGCCAACGTCCTGACTTTC	CASSFRTGNSGANVLTF
-	TRBV9	TRBJ1-2	-	TGTGCCAGCAGCCTCCCGACGGAGTATGGCTACACCTTC	CASSLPTEYGYTF
-	TRBV15	TRBJ1-2	-	TGTGCCACCAGCAGTCTCCCGGTAGACTATGGCTACACCTTC	CATSSLPVDYGYTF
medium-sized	TRBV7-8	TRBJ1-4	TRBD1	TGTGCCAGCAGCATGCGACAGGGGCAGGGGGAAAAACTGTTTTTT	CASSMRQGQGEKLFF